What follows are 9 T cell receptor beta chains derived from one specimen sequenced in a study of T cells of healthy individuals. TCRdb reanalysed the 5' RACE reads using MiXCR and keeps one entry per CDR3 protein. Seen here are 100,000 or so distinct CDR3 sequences, under 20% observed once, and the top ten hold 6.2%. Receptors originate from a human donor in good health.

Comment on this clonotype: Being one base from a much bigger clone, this may be a read error. This chain uses TRBV5-1 with TRBJ1-4; D gene uncertain. CDR3 length: 12 residues. CDR1 and CDR2 from the germline V gene are SGHRS and YFSETQ. The ends were cut back, 4 bases at V and 8 bases at J, with 9 bases in the middle. The CDR3 DNA is TGCGCCAGCAGCAGGGAAGAAGAAAAACTGTTTTTT. The encoded protein is CASSREEEKLFF.

This clonotype has just a few counts. The chain links TRBV20-1 to TRBJ1-1; no firm D call. This CDR3 region has 16 residues. Trimming shortened V by 0 bases and J by 7 bases, and 21 bases separated the two germline ends. The germline CDR1 and CDR2 sequences are DFQATT and SNEGSKA (reference sequence). The CDR3 loop is CSARDTRDGRWGEAFF. For the CDR3, the DNA is TGCAGTGCTAGAGATACCCGCGACGGGAGGTGGGGTGAAGCTTTCTTT.

This clonotype has ten or more counts. This chain uses TRBV27 with TRBJ1-2, with a tentative D call TRBD1 (6 bases). Germline CDR1 MNHEY, CDR2 SMNVEV (reference sequence). The CDR3 length is 13 residues. Trimming removed 3 bases from V and 5 bases from J, with 10 bases in between. CDR3 amino acids: CASSLAQGYGYTF. As DNA, the CDR3 is TGTGCCAGCAGTTTGGCTCAGGGGTATGGCTACACCTTC.

J is TRBJ2-3 and V is TRBV6-5; a weak D match, TRBD2 (6 bases). This CDR3 is 16 amino acids long. CDR1 and CDR2 (germline): MNHEY, SVGAGI. V was trimmed by 5 bases and J by 0 bases, leaving 15 bases between them. The CDR3 spells CASSEKPGLSTDTQYF. Here the CDR3 DNA reads TGTGCCAGCAGTGAAAAGCCGGGACTGAGCACAGATACGCAGTATTTT.

The chain employs TRBV4-3 and TRBJ2-2; the match to TRBD1 covers 9 bases. V gave up 0 bases and J gave up 6 bases; unmatched junction bases: 11. This CDR3 is 18 amino acids long. Per the germline V gene, CDR1 is LGHNA and CDR2 is YSLEER. This CDR3 reads CASSQDEVRDRVPGELFF. The CDR3, as DNA: TGCGCCAGCAGCCAAGACGAAGTCCGGGACAGGGTCCCCGGGGAGCTGTTTTTT.

This clonotype was detected ten times or more. CDR3 bases: TGCGCCAGCAGCCCCGACAGCGGGAGGGGGGACACCGGGGAGCTGTTTTTT. Translated, it gives CASSPDSGRGDTGELFF. The chain carries TRBV4-3 and TRBJ2-2; 10 bases agree with TRBD2. Trimming at V came to 4 bases and at J to 3 bases, leaving 8 bases not matched to a gene. The CDR3 totals 17 residues. CDR1 and CDR2 from the germline V gene are LGHNA and YSLEER.

This clonotype occurred a few times. The chain has TRBV6-2 or TRBV6-3 and TRBJ2-3, with 7 bases identical to TRBD2. V lost 5 bases, J lost 2 bases, and 4 bases stayed unmatched. CDR3 length equals 14 residues. The germline gives CDR1 MNHEY, CDR2 SVGEGT. CDR3 sequence reads: CASSGGRATDTQYF. CDR3 sequence (DNA): TGTGCCAGCAGTGGCGGGAGAGCCACAGATACGCAGTATTTT.

This clonotype was recorded a few times. The gene calls are TRBV20-1 and TRBJ2-2, with D perhaps TRBD2 (6 bases). CDR3 size: 13 residues. Germline CDR1 is DFQATT and CDR2 is SNEGSKA (reference sequence). V was trimmed by 3 bases and J by 4 bases, leaving 9 bases between them. The CDR3 region is CSARTSGTGELFF. Here the CDR3 DNA reads TGCAGTGCTAGGACTAGTGGCACCGGGGAGCTGTTTTTT.

The V gene is TRBV20-1, the J gene TRBJ1-5, with a weak D call TRBD1 (6 bases). In germline, CDR1 is DFQATT, CDR2 SNEGSKA (reference sequence). Trimming cost V 3 bases and J 6 bases, with 15 bases left between them. The CDR3 has 14 residues. CDR3 coding DNA: TGCAGTGCTAGGGAAACAGGGTACGGTCAGCCCCAGCATTTT. This translates into CSARETGYGQPQHF.